Below, 26 T cell receptor beta chains from the same sample are listed, as sequenced in a study of blood T cell repertoires in COVID-19. Data came from immunoSEQ multiplex PCR; TCRdb stores just in-frame clones and leaves some out. The sample records roughly 260,000 clones, less than 90% being singletons. Sequenced input: peripheral blood. Receptor source: a man in his sixties who had recovered from COVID-19.

This chain links TRBV4-2 with TRBJ2-5; possibly TRBD2 for D (6 bases). V lost 6 bases and J 0 bases, leaving 17 bases between the germline ends. The CDR3 is 16 residues long. Germline values: CDR1 LGHNA, CDR2 YNFKEQ. The CDR3 sequence: CASRKGAGTYQETQYF. Here the CDR3 DNA reads TGTGCCAGCAGGAAAGGGGCCGGGACTTACCAAGAGACCCAGTACTTC.

This sequence joins TRBV9 and TRBJ2-3, with D maybe TRBD1 (5 bases). The CDR3 runs 16 residues. V dropped 1 base and J dropped 0 bases, with 12 bases sitting between them. CDR1 and CDR2 (germline): SGDLS, YYNGEE. CDR3 region: CASSVTPRVSTDTQYF. The CDR3 region has the DNA TGTGCCAGCAGCGTAACCCCCAGGGTTAGCACAGATACGCAGTATTTT.

The gene calls are TRBV5-4 and TRBJ2-7; 7 positions match TRBD1. CDR1 and CDR2 from the germline V gene are SGHNT and YYREEE (reference sequence). The CDR3 is 14 amino acids. Trimming at V came to 3 bases and at J to 1 base, leaving 4 bases not matched to a gene. The CDR3 DNA is TGTGCCAGCAGCTGGGGGACAGAATCCTACGAGCAGTACTTC. This sequence encodes CASSWGTESYEQYF.

The rearrangement links TRBV7-6 to TRBJ2-7; 13 positions agree with TRBD2. V shed 3 bases, J shed 2 bases, and the junction held 4 bases outside the gene matches. This CDR3 contains 16 residues. Germline V CDR1 and CDR2: SGHVS, FNYEAQ. CDR3 protein: CASSLGLAGTAYEQYF. Written as DNA, the CDR3 is TGTGCCAGCAGCTTGGGACTAGCGGGGACAGCCTACGAGCAGTACTTC. Combining the CDR3 with reference TRBV7-6 and TRBJ2-7 gives the whole variable domain GAGVSQSPRYKVTKRGQDVALRCDPISGHVSLYWYRQALGQGPEFLTYFNYEAQQDKSGLPNDRFSAERPEGSISTLTIQRTEQRDSAMYRCASSLGLAGTAYEQYFGPGTRLTVT.

The V gene is TRBV19, the J gene TRBJ1-1; TRBD1 matches 9 bases. The CDR3 runs to 13 residues. V lost 10 bases and J lost 2; bases outside the gene matches: 5. CDR1 LNHDA and CDR2 SQIVND come from the germline V gene (reference sequence). CDR3: CAILDRGNTEAFF. DNA for the CDR3: TGTGCCATCCTGGACAGGGGAAACACTGAAGCTTTCTTT.

This chain links TRBV7-9 with TRBJ2-7; the match to TRBD1 covers 10 bases. This CDR3 spans 15 amino acids. V gave up 5 bases and J gave up 6 bases; unmatched junction bases: 10. Looked up from germline, CDR1 is SEHNR and CDR2 is FQNEAQ (reference sequence). The CDR3 here is CASSTPDRGTLEQYF. In DNA form, the CDR3 reads TGTGCCAGCAGCACTCCGGACAGGGGGACCCTCGAGCAGTACTTC.

This rearrangement joins TRBV27 to TRBJ2-7; 12 bases match TRBD1. After removal of 5 bases from V and 3 bases from J, the junction contained 5 bases not matched to a gene. The CDR3 runs 15 residues. Germline-derived CDR1 and CDR2 are MNHEY and SMNVEV (reference sequence). The CDR3 bases are TGTGCCAGCAGTCCAGGGACAGGGGGCTTCTACGAGCAGTACTTC. The encoded protein is CASSPGTGGFYEQYF.

The genes are TRBV5-1 and TRBJ2-1; 7 bases align to TRBD1. There are 16 residues in the CDR3. V lost 4 bases and J lost 4; bases outside the gene matches: 11. Germline lookup yields CDR1 SGHRS and CDR2 YFSETQ. Here the CDR3 reads CASSRQGQGGYNEQFF. CDR3 nucleotide sequence: TGCGCCAGCAGCCGACAGGGCCAGGGCGGTTACAATGAGCAGTTCTTC.

This sequence joins TRBV14 and TRBJ2-1; TRBD1 matches 12 bases. CDR1 and CDR2 from the germline V gene are SGHDN and FVKESK. The V and J ends lost 0 bases and 8 bases, in that order; junction bases with no gene match: 20. This CDR3 is built from 21 residues. The CDR3 nucleotides are TGTGCCAGCAGCCAAGATTGGGGACAGGGGGCACCACTAACCTGGCTAGATGAGCAGTTCTTC. Protein: CASSQDWGQGAPLTWLDEQFF.

This clone is a singleton in its sample. The V gene is TRBV6-5, the J gene TRBJ2-1; a weak D match, TRBD2 (7 bases). Trimming removed 3 bases at V and 0 bases at J, with 12 bases between. In germline, CDR1 is MNHEY, CDR2 SVGAGI. The CDR3 is 16 amino acids. In nucleotides, the CDR3 is TGTGCCAGCAGTTATTCGGGGGGCCCCTCCTACAATGAGCAGTTCTTC. Residues: CASSYSGGPSYNEQFF.

The rearrangement joins TRBV19 to TRBJ1-5; 7 bases agree with TRBD1. V dropped 1 base and J dropped 6; count of bases not matched to a gene: 3. CDR1 and CDR2 (germline): LNHDA, SQIVND (reference sequence). This CDR3 has 14 amino acids. The CDR3 region has the DNA TGTGCCAGTAGTATAGTAGGGGGCAGTCAGCCCCAGCATTTT. Amino acids: CASSIVGGSQPQHF.

In DNA, the CDR3 is TGTGCCAGTAGTATTCGACAGGCCCAGTACAATGAGCAGTTCTTC. Amino acid sequence: CASSIRQAQYNEQFF. This chain links TRBV19 with TRBJ2-1; tentative D call: TRBD1 (6 bases). Germline lookup yields CDR1 LNHDA and CDR2 SQIVND (reference sequence). The CDR3 is 15 residues long. Trimming left V 3 bases short and J 4 bases short, with 13 bases between.

This sequence joins TRBV6-6 and TRBJ1-6, with D hard to call. V was cut by 2 bases and J by 5 bases, with 10 bases left in between. The germline gives CDR1 MNHNY, CDR2 SVGAGI (reference sequence). CDR3 length equals 15 residues. The DNA for the CDR3 is TGTGCCAGCAGTTACCCAGGACTGCATAATTCACCCCTCCACTTT. It translates to CASSYPGLHNSPLHF.

The chain combines TRBV11-2 with TRBJ1-2, with D possibly matching TRBD1 (6 bases). The CDR3 covers 16 residues. Trimming cost V 1 base and J 2 bases, with 14 bases left between them. Germline V CDR1 and CDR2: SGHAT, FQNNGV. The CDR3 region is CASSLAGEWGNYGYTF. CDR3 sequence (DNA): TGTGCCAGCAGCTTAGCAGGGGAGTGGGGGAACTATGGCTACACCTTC. The full variable domain, completed using reference TRBV11-2 and TRBJ1-2, is EAGVAQSPRYKIIEKRQSVAFWCNPISGHATLYWYQQILGQGPKLLIQFQNNGVVDDSQLPKDRFSAERLKGVDSTLKIQPAKLEDSAVYLCASSLAGEWGNYGYTFGSGTRLTVV.

A few counts support this clone. The chain has TRBV5-8 and TRBJ2-7, with no clear D. V dropped 1 base and J dropped 7 bases, with 9 bases sitting between them. CDR3 length equals 12 residues. CDR1 SGHTS and CDR2 YDEGEE come from the germline V gene. The CDR3 DNA sequence: TGTGCCAGCAGCTTGATGAGTTGGGAGCAGTACTTC. Its protein product is CASSLMSWEQYF.

The V gene is TRBV7-8, the J gene TRBJ2-7; 7 bases are shared with TRBD1. The J segment lost 4 bases and the V segment lost 0 bases, leaving 9 bases of the junction unmatched. CDR1 is SGHVS and CDR2 is FQNEAQ in the germline V gene. The CDR3 length is 16 residues. Written as DNA, the CDR3 is TGTGCCAGCAGCTTAGCGTCGACAGGGAAACATTACGAGCAGTACTTC. Encoded protein: CASSLASTGKHYEQYF. The whole variable domain, remainder taken from reference TRBV7-8 and TRBJ2-7, is GAGVSQSPRYKVAKRGQDVALRCDPISGHVSLFWYQQALGQGPEFLTYFQNEAQLDKSGLPSDRFFAERPEGSVSTLKIQRTQQEDSAVYLCASSLASTGKHYEQYFGPGTRLTVT.

The rearrangement links TRBV5-1 to TRBJ1-6; 9 bases align to TRBD1. The germline V gene has CDR1 SGHRS and CDR2 YFSETQ. The CDR3 totals 15 residues. V lost 1 base to trimming and J lost 7 bases; unmatched junction nucleotides: 3. The CDR3 spells CASSLLTGGNSPLHF. The CDR3 DNA reads TGCGCCAGCAGCTTGTTGACAGGGGGAAATTCACCCCTCCACTTT.

This chain connects TRBV12-3 or TRBV12-4 to TRBJ2-1, with 7 bases fitting TRBD2. With 4 bases clipped from V and 6 bases from J, the junction kept 3 bases outside the gene matches. The CDR3 is 13 amino acids. The CDR3 sequence: CASSWGLLNEQFF. CDR3 sequence (DNA): TGTGCCAGCAGTTGGGGACTACTCAATGAGCAGTTCTTC.

This clone was seen a few times. The chain employs TRBV6-5 and TRBJ2-1; D gene ambiguous. Germline-derived CDR1 and CDR2 are MNHEY and SVGAGI. The CDR3 extends over 12 amino acids. V was pared by 10 bases and J by 4 bases, with 11 bases between. The CDR3 loop is CATDSHYNEQFF. As DNA, the CDR3 is TGTGCCACCGACTCCCATTACAATGAGCAGTTCTTC.

This clone was seen only once. The chain carries TRBV4-2 and TRBJ2-1, with TRBD2 identical over 7 bases. The V segment lost 4 bases and the J segment 12 bases; nucleotides outside the gene matches: 15. CDR3 length: 15 residues. Germline values: CDR1 LGHNA, CDR2 YNFKEQ. CDR3 coding DNA: TGTGCCAGCAGCCTAGTGGCTAGCGGTGGGGAGGGGCAGTTCTTC. Its translation is CASSLVASGGEGQFF.

This rearrangement joins TRBV7-7 to TRBJ2-2; D call uncertain. The CDR3 length is 15 residues. Per germline, CDR1 SSHAT and CDR2 FNYEAQ (reference sequence). V was cut by 1 base and J by 4 bases, with 10 bases left in between. The CDR3 is CASSLGQSGTGELFF. For the CDR3, the DNA is TGTGCCAGCAGCTTAGGGCAGTCGGGCACCGGGGAGCTGTTTTTT.

The chain employs TRBV7-7 and TRBJ2-1, with D tentatively TRBD1 (6 bases). CDR1 and CDR2 (germline): SSHAT, FNYEAQ (reference sequence). The CDR3 is 14 residues long. Deletions cut 6 bases from V and 10 bases from J, with 19 bases between. CDR3 amino acids: CASSPQQGYEEQFF. Written as DNA, the CDR3 is TGTGCCAGCAGTCCACAACAGGGCTATGAAGAGCAGTTCTTC.

The CDR3 here is CASSFSTSGGSDTQYF. CDR3 DNA: TGTGCCAGCTCATTCTCAACTAGCGGGGGGTCAGATACGCAGTATTTT. This rearrangement joins TRBV18 to TRBJ2-3; 12 bases line up with TRBD2. The CDR3 contains 16 residues. After removal of 5 bases from V and 4 bases from J, the junction contained 7 bases not matched to a gene. Germline V gene data show CDR1 as KGHSH and CDR2 as LQKENI. The full variable domain, with the rest looked up from reference TRBV18 and TRBJ2-3, is NAGVMQNPRHLVRRRGQEARLRCSPMKGHSHVYWYRQLPEEGLKFMVYLQKENIIDESGMPKERFSAEFPKEGPSILRIQQVVRGDSAAYFCASSFSTSGGSDTQYFGPGTRLTVL.

The chain is built from TRBV6-1 and TRBJ1-2; TRBD1 matches 9 bases. Germline CDR1 MNHNS, CDR2 SASEGT. The CDR3 spans 15 residues. V shed 2 bases, J shed 4 bases, and the junction held 5 bases outside the gene matches. The CDR3 DNA reads as TGTGCCAGCAGTGAACGTACGGGACAGGGCTATGGCTACACCTTC. It is translated as CASSERTGQGYGYTF.

The genes are TRBV9 and TRBJ1-1; D is ambiguous. CDR1 and CDR2 (germline): SGDLS, YYNGEE. V dropped 0 bases and J dropped 7 bases, with 10 bases sitting between them. The CDR3 is 13 amino acids. CDR3 sequence (DNA): TGTGCCAGCAGCGTAGAGGGCCGGGGTGAAGCTTTCTTT. Protein sequence: CASSVEGRGEAFF. Filled out from reference TRBV9 and TRBJ1-1, the complete variable domain reads DSGVTQTPKHLITATGQRVTLRCSPRSGDLSVYWYQQSLDQGLQFLIQYYNGEERAKGNILERFSAQQFPDLHSELNLSSLELGDSALYFCASSVEGRGEAFFGQGTRLTVV.

The chain recombines TRBV19 with TRBJ2-3, with D perhaps matching TRBD2 (5 bases). Germline CDR1 LNHDA, CDR2 SQIVND (reference sequence). Trimming shortened V by 2 bases and J by 2 bases, and 8 bases separated the two germline ends. CDR3 length equals 14 residues. The CDR3 loop is CASSISGTTDTQYF. Written as DNA, the CDR3 is TGTGCCAGTAGTATATCGGGAACCACAGATACGCAGTATTTT.